A single sample gave rise to the 31 T cell receptor beta chains below, sequenced in a study of CD8+ T cells in alopecia areata. Following RNA extraction, reverse transcription yielded cDNA that acted as the sequencing template. The table came from immunoSEQ multiplex PCR; TCRdb's copy has only in-frame clones and leaves some out. The sample lists 180,000 or so clones, about 54% occurring once. Treatment noted: oral pan-JAK inhibitor, 5-10 mg twice daily. The sample here was CD4+ T cells sorted from blood, taken around week 55, from a patient treated with tofacitinib. Receptor source: a human donor with alopecia areata.

There are a few counts of this clone. The gene calls are TRBV19 and TRBJ2-3, with 9 bases identical to TRBD1. This CDR3 has 14 residues. Trimming at V came to 4 bases and at J to 4 bases, leaving 3 bases not matched to a gene. Germline V gene data show CDR1 as LNHDA and CDR2 as SQIVND (reference sequence). The CDR3 DNA reads as TGTGCCAGTAGTAGACGACAGGGGGCAGATACGCAGTATTTT. Amino acid sequence: CASSRRQGADTQYF.

The chain combines TRBV11-2 with TRBJ2-2; 7 nucleotides align to TRBD1. Germline CDR1 is SGHAT and CDR2 is FQNNGV. J lost 4 bases, V lost 6 bases, and 14 bases had no gene match. The CDR3 runs to 17 residues. The CDR3 sequence: CASRLRNPGQSTGELFF. The CDR3 region has the DNA TGTGCCAGCAGACTACGGAACCCGGGACAGTCCACCGGGGAGCTGTTTTTT.

The chain employs TRBV6-5 and TRBJ2-3; weak D call: TRBD2 (6 bases). The CDR3 totals 16 residues. Germline CDR1 MNHEY, CDR2 SVGAGI. Between the trimmed V and J ends, which lost 0 bases and 1 base, there was a span of 11 bases. The CDR3 bases are TGTGCCAGCAGTTACTCCTGGGGGGAGGGCACAGATACGCAGTATTTT. It specifies CASSYSWGEGTDTQYF.

The rearrangement links TRBV7-9 to TRBJ1-5; D is perhaps TRBD1 (5 bases). V was shortened by 5 bases and J by 6 bases, with 14 bases between the two germline ends. This CDR3 is 14 amino acids long. Germline lookup yields CDR1 SEHNR and CDR2 FQNEAQ (reference sequence). The CDR3: CASSPGLPRQPQHF. Written as DNA, the CDR3 is TGTGCCAGCAGCCCGGGACTGCCGCGTCAGCCCCAGCATTTT.

Points on this clone: Other DNA sequences of this sample code for an identical CDR3. The genes are TRBV7-3 and TRBJ1-2; TRBD1 is a possible D gene (6 bases). In germline, CDR1 is SGHTA, CDR2 FQGTGA. The CDR3 length is 13 residues. V lost 5 bases and J lost 1, with 8 bases in between. This CDR3 is CASSPDSNYGYTF. As DNA, the CDR3 is TGTGCCAGCAGCCCGGACAGTAACTATGGCTACACCTTC.

V gene TRBV30 combines with J gene TRBJ2-7; D unclear. The CDR3 runs 11 residues. V was cut by 0 bases and J by 6 bases, with 6 bases left in between. Germline values: CDR1 GTSNPN, CDR2 SVGIG (reference sequence). The chain's CDR3 is CAWSVSLEQYF. CDR3 bases: TGTGCCTGGAGTGTCTCCCTCGAGCAGTACTTC.

This clone was counted between two and nine times. The chain is built from TRBV6-5 and TRBJ2-2, with TRBD1 as a possible D gene (5 bases). V lost 5 bases to trimming and J lost 4 bases, with 11 bases between them. This CDR3 has 14 amino acids. CDR1 is MNHEY and CDR2 is SVGAGI in the germline V gene. CDR3: CASSRQSLTGELFF. CDR3 nucleotide sequence: TGTGCCAGCAGTCGACAGAGTCTCACCGGGGAGCTGTTTTTT.

There are a few counts of this clone. V usage is TRBV29-1 and J usage is TRBJ2-2; 7 bases agree with TRBD1. With 4 bases clipped from V and 6 bases from J, the junction kept 8 bases outside the gene matches. CDR1 is SQVTM and CDR2 is ANQGSEA in the germline V gene. There are 14 residues in the CDR3. The chain's CDR3 is CSVGSRTGSGELFF. CDR3 bases: TGCAGCGTTGGCTCCCGGACAGGCTCCGGGGAGCTGTTTTTT.

V usage is TRBV5-1 and J usage is TRBJ2-3; no reliable D call. The V end was cut by 0 bases, the J end by 2 bases, with 7 bases between. Germline values: CDR1 SGHRS, CDR2 YFSETQ. The CDR3 contains 14 residues. The DNA for the CDR3 is TGCGCCAGCAGCTTGGAGGTGGACACAGATACGCAGTATTTT. It is translated as CASSLEVDTDTQYF.

The chain is built from TRBV4-2 and TRBJ2-5, with D perhaps being TRBD1 or TRBD2 (5 bases each). Germline CDR1 is LGHNA and CDR2 is YNFKEQ. Trimming stripped 1 base from V and 3 bases from J, with 15 bases between. This CDR3 region has 16 residues. CDR3 sequence reads: CASSQGPGTSEETQYF. DNA for the CDR3: TGTGCCAGCAGCCAAGGACCCGGGACGAGTGAAGAGACCCAGTACTTC.

V usage is TRBV6-5 and J usage is TRBJ1-1; no definite D call. CDR3 size: 12 residues. V lost 7 bases, J lost 1 base, and 7 bases lay in between. Germline V gene sequence: CDR1 MNHEY, CDR2 SVGAGI. Written as DNA, the CDR3 is TGTGCCAGCACGGGTCGGAACACTGAAGCTTTCTTT. It specifies CASTGRNTEAFF.

The chain joins TRBV29-1 to TRBJ2-2; 8 bases are shared with TRBD1. Germline V gives CDR1 SQVTM, CDR2 ANQGSEA. Germline trimming cut 3 bases from V and 1 base from J; bases unmatched to any gene: 4. This CDR3 comprises 15 residues. The CDR3 is CSVDGQGGNTGELFF. CDR3 DNA: TGCAGCGTTGATGGACAGGGAGGGAACACCGGGGAGCTGTTTTTT.

The genes are TRBV18 and TRBJ2-3; the match to TRBD2 covers 7 bases. The CDR3 is 16 residues long. Germline V CDR1 and CDR2: KGHSH, LQKENI. Trimming at V came to 2 bases and at J to 2 bases, leaving 7 bases not matched to a gene. The CDR3 reads CASSPGLAENTDTQYF. In nucleotides, the CDR3 is TGTGCCAGCTCACCAGGGCTAGCGGAGAACACAGATACGCAGTATTTT.

In DNA form, the CDR3 reads TGCGCCAGCAGCCTCGATACAGGGGGCCAAGAGACCCAGTACTTC. It codes for CASSLDTGGQETQYF. This chain links TRBV5-1 with TRBJ2-5; 8 nucleotides agree with TRBD1. The CDR3 runs 15 residues. The germline CDR1 and CDR2 sequences are SGHRS and YFSETQ. V shed 4 bases, J shed 1 base, and the junction held 6 bases outside the gene matches.

This chain uses TRBV7-8 with TRBJ1-2, with TRBD1 matching over 10 bases. The CDR3 has 15 amino acids. CDR1 is SGHVS, CDR2 FQNEAQ, per germline. J gave up 7 bases and V 1 base, and 6 bases lay outside the gene matches. Here the CDR3 reads CASSLGGTGVGGYTF. CDR3 bases: TGTGCCAGCAGCTTAGGTGGGACAGGGGTCGGTGGCTACACCTTC.

The chain carries TRBV25-1 and TRBJ2-7; TRBD2 aligns across 13 bases. The CDR3 is made up of 17 amino acids. V shed 1 base and J 5 bases; nucleotides not matched to a gene: 8. The germline gives CDR1 MGHDK, CDR2 SYGVNS. Written as DNA, the CDR3 is TGTGCCAGCAGTGAATTCCCCCGGACTAGCGGGGGTAACGAGCAGTACTTC. Amino acid sequence: CASSEFPRTSGGNEQYF.

The chain joins TRBV7-8 to TRBJ2-1; D is unresolved. Trimming stripped 5 bases from V and 0 bases from J, with 2 bases between. This CDR3 has 12 amino acids. Germline V gives CDR1 SGHVS, CDR2 FQNEAQ. In DNA form, the CDR3 reads TGTGCCAGCAGCCGCTCCTACAATGAGCAGTTCTTC. Protein: CASSRSYNEQFF.

V gene TRBV30 combines with J gene TRBJ2-6; D uncertain. V was pared by 0 bases and J by 10 bases, with 16 bases between. The germline V gene encodes CDR1 GTSNPN and CDR2 SVGIG (reference sequence). The CDR3 loop spans 15 amino acids. The CDR3 sequence: CAWSVPYGSSNVLTF. DNA for the CDR3: TGTGCCTGGAGTGTACCATATGGGTCGAGTAACGTCCTGACTTTC.

This chain uses TRBV10-3 with TRBJ2-5; D remains ambiguous. CDR1 and CDR2 from the germline V gene are ENHRY and SYGVKD. Deletions cut 8 bases from V and 1 base from J, with 11 bases between. This CDR3 comprises 13 residues. The CDR3 region has the DNA TGTGCCATCGCCAGAGCGACCCAAGAGACCCAGTACTTC. Amino acid sequence: CAIARATQETQYF.

The V call is TRBV29-1, the J call TRBJ1-2; 7 nucleotides agree with TRBD1. The CDR3 sequence is 14 residues long. The germline CDR1 and CDR2 sequences are SQVTM and ANQGSEA. V gave up 2 bases and J gave up 6 bases; unmatched junction bases: 9. The CDR3 bases are TGCAGCGTTGAACCGAGACAGGGCCGGGATGGCTACACCTTC. It yields the protein CSVEPRQGRDGYTF.

This clone was found once. CDR3: CSVVGFAREAFF. In DNA, the CDR3 is TGCAGCGTTGTAGGGTTCGCGAGAGAAGCTTTCTTT. The rearrangement joins TRBV29-1 to TRBJ1-1; no reliable D call. The CDR3 length is 12 residues. V lost 4 bases, J lost 8 bases, and 14 bases lay in between. From germline, CDR1 is SQVTM and CDR2 ANQGSEA.

This clone has just a few counts. The V gene is TRBV7-9, the J gene TRBJ1-6, with unresolved D. The V gene's germline CDR1 is SEHNR and CDR2 FQNEAQ (reference sequence). Trimming stripped 2 bases from V and 8 bases from J, with 13 bases between. The length of the CDR3 is 15 residues. The CDR3 nucleotides read TGTGCCAGCAGCTTAACTCGCCAACAAGATTCACCCCTCCACTTT. This translates into CASSLTRQQDSPLHF.

This clone is judged medium-sized. This chain joins TRBV27 and TRBJ1-6; D not certain. Germline values: CDR1 MNHEY, CDR2 SMNVEV (reference sequence). The CDR3 length is 15 residues. V lost 3 bases and J lost 6, with 12 bases in between. Written as DNA, the CDR3 is TGTGCCAGCAGTTTCGAGCGACGGTCTAATTCACCCCTCCACTTT. It yields the protein CASSFERRSNSPLHF.

The rearrangement uses TRBV5-6 and TRBJ2-7; 9 bases map to TRBD1. V lost 5 bases and J lost 2; bases outside the gene matches: 11. Looked up from germline, CDR1 is SGHDT and CDR2 is YYEEEE. The CDR3 extends over 16 amino acids. The CDR3 loop reads CASSRISGQGAYEQYF. The CDR3 DNA is TGTGCCAGCAGTCGAATTTCGGGACAGGGAGCCTACGAGCAGTACTTC.

As for this clone: Other DNA sequences in the same sample also yield this CDR3. The chain has TRBV9 and TRBJ1-5; D is possibly TRBD1 (5 bases). The germline gives CDR1 SGDLS, CDR2 YYNGEE. CDR3 length equals 15 residues. V lost 0 bases and J lost 9, with 16 bases in between. The CDR3 DNA sequence: TGTGCCAGCAGCGTAGAGCCCGATGGGGCGCGGCCCCAGCATTTT. This translates into CASSVEPDGARPQHF.

This clone showed up just a few times. Germline is not matched at one junction end, which may reflect a read error. The rearrangement uses TRBV5-1 and TRBJ2-4; a weak D match, TRBD2 (5 bases). The germline V gene has CDR1 SGHRS and CDR2 YFSETQ. The CDR3 extends over 19 amino acids. CDR3 amino acids: CASSSGVRTGRVDINLQYF. In DNA, the CDR3 is TGCGCCAGCAGCTCAGGAGTCAGGACGGGAAGGGTAGACATAAACCTTCAGTACTTC.

There are a few counts of this clone. The chain is built from TRBV7-8 and TRBJ2-7, with D tentatively TRBD1 (5 bases). Looked up from germline, CDR1 is SGHVS and CDR2 is FQNEAQ. This CDR3 is built from 15 residues. Trimming shortened V by 1 base and J by 3 bases, and 13 bases separated the two germline ends. The CDR3 sequence: CASSLGSDRGYEQYF. CDR3 in DNA: TGTGCCAGCAGCTTAGGCTCCGACAGAGGCTACGAGCAGTACTTC. Full variable domain (remainder filled in from reference TRBV7-8 and TRBJ2-7): GAGVSQSPRYKVAKRGQDVALRCDPISGHVSLFWYQQALGQGPEFLTYFQNEAQLDKSGLPSDRFFAERPEGSVSTLKIQRTQQEDSAVYLCASSLGSDRGYEQYFGPGTRLTVT.

This clone was seen a handful of times. The rearrangement uses TRBV15 and TRBJ2-2; 7 bases agree with TRBD2. Per germline, CDR1 LNHNV and CDR2 YYDKDF (reference sequence). This CDR3 comprises 15 residues. With V trimmed by 0 bases and J by 3 bases, 1 base remained unmatched. The chain's CDR3 is CATSRDSGYTGELFF. The CDR3 bases are TGTGCCACCAGCAGAGATAGCGGGTACACCGGGGAGCTGTTTTTT. The full variable domain, rest sourced from reference TRBV15 and TRBJ2-2, is DAMVIQNPRYQVTQFGKPVTLSCSQTLNHNVMYWYQQKSSQAPKLLFHYYDKDFNNEADTPDNFQSRRPNTSFCFLDIRSPGLGDTAMYLCATSRDSGYTGELFFGEGSRLTVL.

This sequence joins TRBV6-6 and TRBJ2-7, with TRBD1 matching over 9 bases. J was trimmed by 6 bases and V by 9 bases; bases with no gene match: 9. The CDR3 covers 13 residues. CDR1 is MNHNY, CDR2 SVGAGI, per germline (reference sequence). DNA of the CDR3: TGTGCCAGATCCGGGACAGGGAGGGTCGAGCAGTACTTC. Translated: CARSGTGRVEQYF.

This clone was seen a few times. V is TRBV25-1 and J is TRBJ2-5, with D perhaps TRBD2 (5 bases). CDR3 length: 14 residues. Looked up from germline, CDR1 is MGHDK and CDR2 is SYGVNS. V lost 2 bases and J lost 1, with 8 bases in between. CDR3 in DNA: TGTGCCAGCAGTGAAAAGCGGATCCAAGAGACCCAGTACTTC. This gives the protein CASSEKRIQETQYF.

V gene TRBV29-1 combines with J gene TRBJ2-3; 14 positions agree with TRBD2. Germline-derived CDR1 and CDR2 are SQVTM and ANQGSEA. V was pared by 7 bases and J by 5 bases, with 8 bases of the junction left unmatched. The CDR3 consists of 15 residues. The CDR3 DNA sequence: TGCAGCGCCCCAAAGGGACTAGCGGGGGTAGATACGCAGTATTTT. This encodes CSAPKGLAGVDTQYF.